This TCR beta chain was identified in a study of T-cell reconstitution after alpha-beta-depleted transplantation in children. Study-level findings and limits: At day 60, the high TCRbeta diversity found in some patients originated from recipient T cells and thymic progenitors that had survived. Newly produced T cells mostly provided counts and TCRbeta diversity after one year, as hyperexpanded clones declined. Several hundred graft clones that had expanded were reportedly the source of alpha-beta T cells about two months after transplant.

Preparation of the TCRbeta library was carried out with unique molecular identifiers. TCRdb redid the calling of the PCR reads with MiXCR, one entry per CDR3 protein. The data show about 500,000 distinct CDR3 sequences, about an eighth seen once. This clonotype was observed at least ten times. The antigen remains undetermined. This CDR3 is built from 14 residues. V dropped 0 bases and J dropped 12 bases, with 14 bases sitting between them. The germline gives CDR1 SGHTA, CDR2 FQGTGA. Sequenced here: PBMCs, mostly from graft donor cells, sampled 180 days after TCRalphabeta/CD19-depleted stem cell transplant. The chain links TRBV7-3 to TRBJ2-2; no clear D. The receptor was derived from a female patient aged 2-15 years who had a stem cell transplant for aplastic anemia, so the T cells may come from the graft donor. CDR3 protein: CASSLTPKTPQLFF. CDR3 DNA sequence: TGTGCCAGCAGCTTAACGCCGAAGACCCCGCAGCTGTTTTTT. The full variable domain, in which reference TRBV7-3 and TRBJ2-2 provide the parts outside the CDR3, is GAGVSQTPSNKVTEKGKYVELRCDPISGHTALYWYRQSLGQGPEFLIYFQGTGAADDSGLPNDRFFAVRPEGSVSTLKIQRTERGDSAVYLCASSLTPKTPQLFFGEGSRLTVL.